This is a list of T cell receptor beta chains from one sample in a study of blood T cell repertoires in COVID-19. Assay: immunoSEQ multiplex PCR; the TCRdb copy retains only in-frame clones and omits some. The sample has 250,000 to 300,000 clones, approximately 88% seen once; the top ten hold 2% to 2.5%. Material for sequencing was peripheral blood. These TCRs come from a man aged 50 or older with acute or convalescent COVID-19. CDR3s include the opening cysteine and the closing phenylalanine or tryptophan. The D gene is left open where the match is weak. Size values are once, few and many counts, or a class for expanded clones, and some rows have none.

J,length,size,D,V,CDR3,DNA
TRBJ2-1,18,.,TRBD2,TRBV6-1,CASSDKGLARGSYNEQFF,TGTGCCAGCAGTGACAAGGGACTAGCGAGGGGATCCTACAATGAGCAGTTCTTC
TRBJ2-7,14,.,TRBD1,TRBV6-5,CASRSGQALYEQYF,TGTGCCAGCAGATCCGGACAGGCCTTATACGAGCAGTACTTC
TRBJ1-6,16,.,TRBD1,TRBV4-2,CASSRSRQGQVSPLHF,TGTGCCAGCAGCCGATCCCGACAGGGTCAAGTGTCACCCCTCCACTTT
TRBJ1-2,13,.,.,TRBV2,CASSDNVAYGYTF,TGTGCCAGCAGTGACAACGTAGCCTATGGCTACACCTTC
TRBJ2-3,16,.,TRBD2,TRBV11-2,CASSLGAGAGTDTQYF,TGTGCCAGCAGCTTAGGAGCGGGGGCCGGCACAGATACGCAGTATTTT
TRBJ2-3,18,.,TRBD2,TRBV7-9,CASSLWPSGGVPTDTQYF,TGTGCCAGCAGCTTATGGCCTAGCGGGGGGGTCCCCACAGATACGCAGTATTTT
TRBJ1-2,15,.,.,TRBV6-5,CASTQTARVNYGYTF,TGTGCCAGCACCCAGACAGCCAGGGTCAACTATGGCTACACCTTC
TRBJ2-3,12,once,TRBD2,TRBV7-9,CASSYGTNTQYF,TGTGCCAGCAGCTACGGGACTAACACGCAGTATTTT
TRBJ2-5,10,few,.,TRBV29-1,CSGWRETQYF,TGCAGCGGATGGCGGGAGACCCAGTACTTC
TRBJ1-5,14,.,.,TRBV28,CASRKSGTNQPQHF,TGTGCCAGCAGGAAGTCCGGGACAAATCAGCCCCAGCATTTT
TRBJ1-2,14,.,.,TRBV19,CASNSERAFYGYTF,TGTGCCAGTAACTCTGAGCGGGCTTTCTATGGCTACACCTTC
TRBJ2-3,14,.,.,TRBV7-9,CAIETADESDTQYF,TGTGCCATCGAGACAGCCGATGAGTCCGATACGCAGTATTTT
TRBJ2-7,15,.,.,TRBV28,CASITVDAGAYEQYF,TGTGCCAGCATCACCGTGGATGCAGGCGCCTACGAGCAGTACTTC
TRBJ2-1,14,.,.,TRBV5-1,CASSLERSDNEQFF,TGCGCCAGCAGCTTAGAAAGATCGGACAATGAGCAGTTCTTC
TRBJ2-7,14,.,TRBD1,TRBV6-6,CASGPGQAAYEQYF,TGTGCCAGCGGCCCGGGACAGGCAGCCTACGAGCAGTACTTC
TRBJ2-4,11,.,.,TRBV6-6,CASSPLEIQYF,TGTGCCAGCAGTCCCCTAGAGATTCAGTACTTC
TRBJ1-4,15,.,.,TRBV5-1,CASSPGRGTNEKLFF,TGCGCCAGCAGCCCCGGGAGGGGCACAAATGAAAAACTGTTTTTT
TRBJ1-1,15,.,.,TRBV18,CASSPRGGMNTEAFF,TGTGCCAGCTCACCACGCGGGGGCATGAACACTGAAGCTTTCTTT
TRBJ2-5,14,.,TRBD1,TRBV5-1,CASRKDRAQETQYF,TGCGCCAGCAGGAAGGACAGGGCACAAGAGACCCAGTACTTC
TRBJ2-7,17,.,TRBD2,TRBV13,CASTPGVVAGDSYEQYF,TGTGCCAGCACCCCCGGAGTGGTAGCGGGCGACTCCTACGAGCAGTACTTC
TRBJ1-1,14,.,TRBD1,TRBV5-1,CASMAGTGVTEAFF,TGCGCCAGCATGGCCGGGACAGGGGTAACTGAAGCTTTCTTT
TRBJ2-5,14,.,TRBD1,TRBV10-3,CAISEDRGIETQYF,TGTGCCATCTCTGAGGACAGGGGGATAGAGACCCAGTACTTC
TRBJ2-3,18,.,TRBD2,TRBV11-2,CASSSLAGRRPSTDTQYF,TGTGCCAGCAGCTCACTAGCGGGGCGGAGGCCTAGCACAGATACGCAGTATTTT
TRBJ2-2,16,.,TRBD2,TRBV3-1/TRBV3-2,CASSQGGRGSVGELFF,TGTGCCAGCAGCCAAGGCGGGAGGGGGTCGGTCGGGGAGCTGTTTTTT
TRBJ2-1,16,.,TRBD2,TRBV19,CASSSQTSGKYNEQFF,TGTGCCAGTAGTTCTCAGACTAGCGGCAAGTACAATGAGCAGTTCTTC
TRBJ1-2,15,.,.,TRBV3-1/TRBV3-2,CASTPNGGGGNGYTF,TGTGCCAGCACCCCGAACGGGGGGGGCGGGAATGGCTACACCTTC
TRBJ1-5,16,.,TRBD1,TRBV18,CASSPWDRYSNQPQHF,TGTGCCAGCTCACCATGGGACAGATATAGCAATCAGCCCCAGCATTTT
TRBJ2-2,15,.,.,TRBV5-1,CASSLEFRDTGELFF,TGCGCCAGCAGCTTGGAATTCAGGGACACCGGGGAGCTGTTTTTT
TRBJ1-1,12,.,.,TRBV13,CASSPGHRGAFF,TGTGCCAGCAGCCCGGGACACCGGGGAGCTTTCTTT
TRBJ1-4,15,.,.,TRBV5-1,CASRLALATNEKLFF,TGCGCCAGCAGATTGGCACTTGCAACTAATGAAAAACTGTTTTTT
TRBJ1-2,15,few,.,TRBV15,CATSRDRNSNYGYTF,TGTGCCACCAGCAGAGATCGAAACAGTAACTATGGCTACACCTTC
TRBJ1-2,12,.,.,TRBV29-1,CSVPFPPSSYTF,TGCAGCGTCCCCTTTCCCCCGAGCAGCTACACCTTC
TRBJ1-3,15,few,.,TRBV6-5,CASRGTWGSGNTIYF,TGTGCCAGCAGGGGTACGTGGGGCAGTGGAAACACCATATATTTT
TRBJ2-1,17,.,TRBD2,TRBV9,CASSVGWGVAGSNEQFF,TGTGCCAGCAGCGTAGGTTGGGGAGTAGCGGGGAGTAATGAGCAGTTCTTC
TRBJ1-2,14,.,TRBD1,TRBV9,CASSLGTGYGGYTF,TGTGCCAGCAGCCTGGGGACAGGGTACGGTGGCTACACCTTC
TRBJ2-4,15,.,.,TRBV5-1,CASSFSDAGENIQYF,TGCGCCAGCAGCTTTTCGGACGCCGGGGAAAACATTCAGTACTTC
TRBJ2-5,14,.,.,TRBV5-4,CASSIVRDQETQYF,TGTGCCAGCAGCATAGTACGAGACCAAGAGACCCAGTACTTC
TRBJ2-5,16,.,TRBD1,TRBV10-3,CAISPGDRGRGETQYF,TGTGCCATCAGCCCTGGGGACAGGGGGCGCGGAGAGACCCAGTACTTC
TRBJ2-3,18,.,.,TRBV7-9,CASSLEGKRGLSTDTQYF,TGTGCCAGCAGCTTAGAAGGAAAACGCGGCCTAAGCACAGATACGCAGTATTTT
TRBJ1-2,13,.,.,TRBV18,CASSMDRNYGYTF,TGTGCCAGCTCAATGGACAGAAACTATGGCTACACCTTC
TRBJ1-2,16,.,TRBD1,TRBV30,CAWTLKGALGNYGYTF,TGTGCCTGGACCCTTAAGGGGGCCCTCGGAAACTATGGCTACACCTTC
TRBJ1-2,14,.,TRBD1,TRBV2,CASRPGQGAYGYTF,TGTGCCAGCAGGCCGGGACAGGGGGCCTATGGCTACACCTTC
TRBJ2-1,15,.,.,TRBV5-1,CASRDPGSSYNEQFF,TGCGCCAGCAGGGACCCGGGGAGCTCCTACAATGAGCAGTTCTTC
TRBJ2-3,16,few,TRBD2,TRBV30,CAWSGKLAGGPLAQYF,TGTGCCTGGAGTGGGAAACTAGCGGGGGGGCCTCTGGCGCAGTATTTT
TRBJ1-2,15,once,TRBD1,TRBV19,CASSVGQGGPYGYTF,TGTGCCAGTAGTGTGGGACAGGGGGGCCCTTATGGCTACACCTTC
TRBJ2-7,15,.,TRBD2,TRBV11-2,CASSLLVGLAGEQYF,TGTGCCAGCAGCTTACTAGTGGGACTAGCGGGCGAGCAGTACTTC
TRBJ1-1,14,.,.,TRBV7-9,CASSFRDTYTEAFF,TGTGCCAGCAGCTTCCGGGACACTTACACTGAAGCTTTCTTT
TRBJ2-2,15,.,TRBD1,TRBV7-3,CASSPWTGDTGELFF,TGTGCCAGCAGCCCGTGGACAGGGGATACCGGGGAGCTGTTTTTT
TRBJ2-7,13,.,.,TRBV5-1,CASSYGLLYEQYF,TGCGCCAGCAGCTATGGACTACTCTACGAGCAGTACTTC
TRBJ1-4,15,.,TRBD1,TRBV19,CASRDRGATNEKLFF,TGTGCCAGTAGGGACAGGGGGGCAACTAATGAAAAACTGTTTTTT
TRBJ1-2,13,.,TRBD1,TRBV30,CAWSEGAGYGYTF,TGTGCCTGGAGTGAGGGGGCCGGGTATGGCTACACCTTC
TRBJ2-1,15,.,.,TRBV7-3,CASSLMLVDYNEQFF,TGTGCCAGCAGCTTAATGCTAGTCGACTACAATGAGCAGTTCTTC
TRBJ1-1,15,.,.,TRBV2,CASSDRGAGYTEAFF,TGTGCCAGCAGCGACCGTGGGGCCGGCTACACTGAAGCTTTCTTT
TRBJ1-1,15,.,.,TRBV13,CASSFGGLLNTEAFF,TGTGCCAGCAGCTTCGGGGGGCTCCTGAACACTGAAGCTTTCTTT
TRBJ1-5,13,.,.,TRBV2,CASAGQYNQPQHF,TGTGCCAGCGCGGGGCAGTACAATCAGCCCCAGCATTTT
TRBJ2-7,17,.,TRBD1,TRBV18,CASSPDRGKDTPYEQYF,TGTGCCAGCTCACCAGACAGGGGCAAGGACACACCCTACGAGCAGTACTTC
TRBJ1-1,15,.,.,TRBV5-1,CASAPALQMNTEAFF,TGCGCCAGCGCCCCCGCCCTGCAGATGAACACTGAAGCTTTCTTT
TRBJ2-2,16,once,TRBD1,TRBV19,CASSPQDRGNTGELFF,TGTGCCAGTAGTCCCCAGGACAGGGGTAACACCGGGGAGCTGTTTTTT
TRBJ1-1,14,few,.,TRBV7-8,CASSPQGLGTEAFF,TGTGCCAGCAGTCCCCAGGGGCTCGGCACTGAAGCTTTCTTT